Described below is a single T cell receptor beta chain sequence and its context. Its target is unknown. V lost 6 bases and J 2 bases, leaving 15 bases between the germline ends. The V gene's germline CDR1 is SGDLS and CDR2 YYNGEE. The CDR3 consists of 15 residues. This sample was included in a study of chemoradiotherapy in HPV16-positive cancers. The data were produced by immunoSEQ multiplex PCR, yet TCRdb's version contains in-frame clones alone and is incomplete. This table holds fewer than 40,000 clones, 76% found once. Notes on the study in general: Candidate HPV-specific clones and E7-related TCR motifs grew in tumor during treatment.

The receptor comes from a human donor with HPV-associated anogenital cancer. J is TRBJ1-3 and V is TRBV9; D is uncertain. The specimen was blood, collected from a patient who underwent chemoradiotherapy. CDR3 residues: CASTASPSTGNTIYF. CDR3 sequence (DNA): TGTGCCAGCACGGCCTCTCCGAGCACTGGAAACACCATATATTTT.